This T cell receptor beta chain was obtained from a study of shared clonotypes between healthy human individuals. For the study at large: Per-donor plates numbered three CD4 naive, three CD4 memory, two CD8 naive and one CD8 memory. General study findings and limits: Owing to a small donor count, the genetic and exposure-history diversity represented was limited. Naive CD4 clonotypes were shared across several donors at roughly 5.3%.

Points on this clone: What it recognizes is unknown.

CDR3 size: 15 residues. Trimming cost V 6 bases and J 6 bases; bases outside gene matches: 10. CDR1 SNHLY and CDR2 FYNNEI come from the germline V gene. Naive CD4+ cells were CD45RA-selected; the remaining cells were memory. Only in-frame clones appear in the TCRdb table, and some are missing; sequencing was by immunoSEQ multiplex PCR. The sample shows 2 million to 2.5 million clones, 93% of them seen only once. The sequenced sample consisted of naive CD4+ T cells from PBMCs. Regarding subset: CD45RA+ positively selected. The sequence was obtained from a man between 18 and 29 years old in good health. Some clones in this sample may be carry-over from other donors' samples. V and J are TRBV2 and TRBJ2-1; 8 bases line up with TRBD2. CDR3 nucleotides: TGTGCCAGCAGCTCCCTTCGCCGGGGGGGCAATGAGCAGTTCTTC. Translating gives CASSSLRRGGNEQFF. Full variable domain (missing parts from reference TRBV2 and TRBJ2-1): EPEVTQTPSHQVTQMGQEVILRCVPISNHLYFYWYRQILGQKVEFLVSFYNNEISEKSEIFDDQFSVERPDGSNFTLKIRSTKLEDSAMYFCASSSLRRGGNEQFFGPGTRLTVL.